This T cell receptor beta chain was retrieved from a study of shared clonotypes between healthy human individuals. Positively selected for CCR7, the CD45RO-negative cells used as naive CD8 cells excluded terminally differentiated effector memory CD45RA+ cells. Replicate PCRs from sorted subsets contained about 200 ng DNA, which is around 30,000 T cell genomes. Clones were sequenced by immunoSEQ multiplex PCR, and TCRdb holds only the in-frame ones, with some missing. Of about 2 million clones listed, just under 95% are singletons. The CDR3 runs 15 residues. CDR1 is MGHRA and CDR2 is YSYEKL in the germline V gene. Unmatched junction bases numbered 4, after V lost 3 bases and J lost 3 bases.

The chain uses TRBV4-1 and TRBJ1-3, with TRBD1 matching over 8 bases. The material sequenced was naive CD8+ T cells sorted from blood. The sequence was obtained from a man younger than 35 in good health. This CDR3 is CASSQRTGLGNTIYF. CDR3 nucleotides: TGCGCCAGCAGCCAGCGGACAGGGCTTGGAAACACCATATATTTT.